This T cell receptor beta chain was sequenced during a study of blood T cell repertoires in COVID-19. The V gene end was trimmed by 6 bases and the J gene end by 4 bases; junction bases not matched to a gene: 20. CDR1 is SEHNR, CDR2 FQNEAQ, per germline (reference sequence). There are 19 residues in the CDR3. This clone was seen a single time. All enrollees were about 18 to 90 years old and from about two dozen US areas. Sequencing was performed with immunoSEQ multiplex PCR; in TCRdb, only in-frame clones are kept and a portion is missing. The data contain around 340,000 clones, about 86% of them singletons.

The TCR comes from a middle-aged woman with acute COVID-19. The sequenced material came from PBMCs or T cells enriched from blood (not recorded which). V usage is TRBV7-9 and J usage is TRBJ2-1, with TRBD2 identical over 8 bases. CDR3 DNA sequence: TGTGCCAGCAGGCAGCTTGGACTAGCAGATCCTATTTCATACAATGAGCAGTTCTTC. It specifies CASRQLGLADPISYNEQFF.